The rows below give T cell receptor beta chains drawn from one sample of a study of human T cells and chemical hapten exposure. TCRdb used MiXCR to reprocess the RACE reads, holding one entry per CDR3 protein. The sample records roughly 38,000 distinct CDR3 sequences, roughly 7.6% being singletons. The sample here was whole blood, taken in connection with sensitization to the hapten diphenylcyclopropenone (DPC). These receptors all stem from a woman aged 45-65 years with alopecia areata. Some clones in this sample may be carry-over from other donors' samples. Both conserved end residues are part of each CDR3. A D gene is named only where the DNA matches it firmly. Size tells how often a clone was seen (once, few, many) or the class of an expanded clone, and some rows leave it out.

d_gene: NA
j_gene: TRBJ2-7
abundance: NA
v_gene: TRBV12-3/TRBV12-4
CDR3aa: CASSLDSYEQYF
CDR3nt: TGTGCCAGCAGTTTGGACTCATACGAGCAGTACTTC

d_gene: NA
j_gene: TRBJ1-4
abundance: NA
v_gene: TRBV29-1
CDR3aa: CSAWWGAEEKLFF
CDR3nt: TGCAGCGCCTGGTGGGGGGCCGAAGAAAAACTGTTTTTT

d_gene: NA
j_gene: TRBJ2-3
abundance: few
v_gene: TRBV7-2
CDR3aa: CASSPQEVTDTQYF
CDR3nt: TGTGCCAGCAGCCCCCAAGAGGTCACAGATACGCAGTATTTT

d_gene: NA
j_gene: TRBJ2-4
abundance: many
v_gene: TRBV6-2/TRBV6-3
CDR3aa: CASSRALTPSIQYF
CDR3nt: TGTGCCAGCAGTCGGGCCCTCACCCCGAGCATTCAGTACTTC

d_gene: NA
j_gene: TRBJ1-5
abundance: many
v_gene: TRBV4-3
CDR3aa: CASSRNLVEGKPQHF
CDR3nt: TGCGCCAGCAGCCGAAACCTCGTAGAGGGAAAGCCCCAGCATTTT

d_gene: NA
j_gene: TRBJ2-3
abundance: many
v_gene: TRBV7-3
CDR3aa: CASSRDHGGAQYF
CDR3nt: TGTGCCAGCAGCCGGGATCACGGCGGGGCGCAGTATTTT

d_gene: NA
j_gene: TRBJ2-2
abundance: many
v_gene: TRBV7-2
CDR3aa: CASSLGTGNTGELFF
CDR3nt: TGTGCCAGCAGCCTCGGGACCGGCAACACCGGGGAGCTGTTTTTT

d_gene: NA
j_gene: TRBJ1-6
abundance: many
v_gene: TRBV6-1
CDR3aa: CASRTRDAGSPLHF
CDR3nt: TGTGCCAGCAGGACCCGGGACGCGGGGTCACCCCTCCACTTT

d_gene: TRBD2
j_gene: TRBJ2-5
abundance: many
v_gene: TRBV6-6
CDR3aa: CASSGGSGGQQETQYF
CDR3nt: TGTGCCAGCAGTGGAGGTAGCGGGGGGCAGCAAGAGACCCAGTACTTC

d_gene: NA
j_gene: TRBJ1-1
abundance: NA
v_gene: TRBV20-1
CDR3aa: CSALPGWGLGAFF
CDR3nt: TGCAGTGCGCTTCCCGGATGGGGCTTGGGAGCTTTCTTT

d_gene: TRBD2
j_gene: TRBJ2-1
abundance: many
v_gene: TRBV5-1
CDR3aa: CASSSGTSGRSLNEQFF
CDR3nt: TGCGCCAGCAGCTCCGGGACTAGCGGGAGGAGTTTGAATGAGCAGTTCTTC

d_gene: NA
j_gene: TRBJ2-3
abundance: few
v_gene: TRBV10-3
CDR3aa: CAIRDMGTDTQYF
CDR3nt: TGTGCCATCCGGGACATGGGCACAGATACGCAGTATTTT

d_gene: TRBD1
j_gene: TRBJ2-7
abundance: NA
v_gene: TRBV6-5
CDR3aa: CASSYPGTGGYEQYF
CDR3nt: TGTGCCAGCAGTTACCCAGGGACAGGGGGATACGAGCAGTACTTC

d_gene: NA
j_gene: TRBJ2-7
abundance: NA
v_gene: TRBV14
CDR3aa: CASSQDPGTLYEQYF
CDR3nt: TGTGCCAGCAGCCAGGACCCCGGGACACTATACGAGCAGTACTTC

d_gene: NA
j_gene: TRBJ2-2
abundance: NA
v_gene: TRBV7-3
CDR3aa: CASSLMSNTGELFF
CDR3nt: TGTGCCAGCAGCTTAATGAGTAATACCGGGGAGCTGTTTTTT

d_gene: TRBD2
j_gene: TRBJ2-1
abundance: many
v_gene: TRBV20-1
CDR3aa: CSARTSPPSDEQFF
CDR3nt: TGCAGTGCCAGGACTAGTCCCCCCTCGGATGAGCAGTTCTTC

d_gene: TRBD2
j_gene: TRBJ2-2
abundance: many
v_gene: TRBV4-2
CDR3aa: CASSRLAGNTGELFF
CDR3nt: TGTGCCAGCAGCCGACTAGCGGGGAACACCGGGGAGCTGTTTTTT

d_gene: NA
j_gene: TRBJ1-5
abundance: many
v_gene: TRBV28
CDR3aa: CASSFRGPSNQPQHF
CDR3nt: TGTGCCAGCAGTTTCCGGGGGCCAAGCAATCAGCCCCAGCATTTT

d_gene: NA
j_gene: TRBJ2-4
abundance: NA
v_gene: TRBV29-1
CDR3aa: CSAEGHTEENIQYF
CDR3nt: TGCAGCGCCGAGGGACACACCGAGGAAAACATTCAGTACTTC

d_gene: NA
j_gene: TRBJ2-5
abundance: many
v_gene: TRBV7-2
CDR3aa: CASARRETQYF
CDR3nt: TGTGCCAGCGCCCGCCGGGAGACCCAGTACTTC

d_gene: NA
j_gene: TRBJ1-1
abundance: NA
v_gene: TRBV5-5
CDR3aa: CASSLRGRRNTEAFF
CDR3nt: TGTGCCAGCAGCTTGAGAGGGCGTAGAAACACTGAAGCTTTCTTT

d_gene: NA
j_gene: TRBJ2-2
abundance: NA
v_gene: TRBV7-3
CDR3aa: CASRKGGGELFF
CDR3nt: TGTGCCAGCAGAAAAGGGGGCGGGGAGCTGTTTTTT

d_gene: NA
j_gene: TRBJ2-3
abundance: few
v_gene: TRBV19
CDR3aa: CASSIVGGSTDTQYF
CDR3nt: TGTGCCAGTAGTATAGTAGGAGGCAGCACAGATACGCAGTATTTT

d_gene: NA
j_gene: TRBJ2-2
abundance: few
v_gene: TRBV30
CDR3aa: CAWTMGQNTGELFF
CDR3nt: TGTGCCTGGACCATGGGGCAAAACACCGGGGAGCTGTTTTTT

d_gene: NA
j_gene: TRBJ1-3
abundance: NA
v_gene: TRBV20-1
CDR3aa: CSAREYLSGNTIYF
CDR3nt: TGCAGTGCTAGAGAGTACCTCTCTGGAAACACCATATATTTT

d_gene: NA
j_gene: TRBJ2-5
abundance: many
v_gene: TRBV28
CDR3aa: CASRPAGQETQYF
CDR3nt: TGTGCCAGCAGACCCGCGGGGCAGGAGACCCAGTACTTC

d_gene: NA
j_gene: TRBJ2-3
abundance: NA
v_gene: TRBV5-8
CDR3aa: CASSLESVGTDTQYF
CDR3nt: TGTGCCAGCAGCTTGGAATCGGTGGGAACAGATACGCAGTATTTT

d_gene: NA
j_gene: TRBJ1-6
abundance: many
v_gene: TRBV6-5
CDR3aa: CASNTGTRHSPLHF
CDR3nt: TGTGCCAGCAACACCGGGACTCGACATTCACCCCTCCACTTT

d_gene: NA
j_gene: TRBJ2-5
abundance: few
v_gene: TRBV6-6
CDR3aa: CASRHLETQYF
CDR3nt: TGTGCCAGCAGGCACCTAGAGACCCAGTACTTC

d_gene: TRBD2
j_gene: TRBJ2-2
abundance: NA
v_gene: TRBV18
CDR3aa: CASSLAGVTGELFF
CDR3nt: TGTGCCAGCTCACTAGCGGGAGTCACCGGGGAGCTGTTTTTT

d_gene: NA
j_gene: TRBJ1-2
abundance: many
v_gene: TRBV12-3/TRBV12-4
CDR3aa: CASSSGLYGYTF
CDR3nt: TGTGCCAGCAGTTCCGGTCTCTATGGCTACACCTTC

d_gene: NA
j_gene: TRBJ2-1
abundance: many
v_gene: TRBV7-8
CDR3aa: CASSLTVRGLVESSYNEQFF
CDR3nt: TGTGCCAGCAGCTTAACGGTGCGGGGGCTAGTTGAGAGTTCCTACAATGAGCAGTTCTTC

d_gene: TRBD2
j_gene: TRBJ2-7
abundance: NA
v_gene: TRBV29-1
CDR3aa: CSVDSTSGHPYEQYF
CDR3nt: TGCAGCGTTGACTCCACTAGCGGGCATCCCTACGAGCAGTACTTC

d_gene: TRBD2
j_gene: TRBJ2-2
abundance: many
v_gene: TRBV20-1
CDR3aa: CSARSLAGLANTGELFF
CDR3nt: TGCAGTGCTAGATCCCTAGCGGGACTAGCGAACACCGGGGAGCTGTTTTTT

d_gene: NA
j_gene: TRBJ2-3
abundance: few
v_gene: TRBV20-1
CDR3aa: CSATTGTVTDTQYF
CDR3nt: TGCAGTGCTACCACTGGGACCGTCACAGATACGCAGTATTTT

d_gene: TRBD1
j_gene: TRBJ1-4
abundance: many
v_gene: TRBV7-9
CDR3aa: CASSSGDRVYEKLFF
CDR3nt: TGTGCCAGCAGCTCTGGGGACAGGGTGTATGAAAAACTGTTTTTT

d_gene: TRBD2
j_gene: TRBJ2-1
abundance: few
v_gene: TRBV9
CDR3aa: CASSVRASGNNEQFF
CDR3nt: TGTGCCAGCAGCGTACGGGCTAGCGGGAACAATGAGCAGTTCTTC

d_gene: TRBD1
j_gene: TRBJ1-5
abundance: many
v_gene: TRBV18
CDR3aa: CASSPGTGAYQPQHF
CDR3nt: TGTGCCAGCTCTCCCGGGACAGGGGCCTATCAGCCCCAGCATTTT

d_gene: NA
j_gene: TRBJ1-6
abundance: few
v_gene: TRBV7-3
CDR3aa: CASSLTQGSPLHF
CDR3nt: TGTGCCAGCAGCTTAACCCAGGGATCACCCCTCCACTTT

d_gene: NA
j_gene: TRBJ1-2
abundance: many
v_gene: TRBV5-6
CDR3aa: CASSFGDWYGYTF
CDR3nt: TGTGCCAGCAGCTTTGGGGATTGGTATGGCTACACCTTC

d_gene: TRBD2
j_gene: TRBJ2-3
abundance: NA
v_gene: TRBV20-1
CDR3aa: CSAPGASGSTDTQYF
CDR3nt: TGCAGTGCCCCCGGGGCTAGCGGTTCGACAGATACGCAGTATTTT

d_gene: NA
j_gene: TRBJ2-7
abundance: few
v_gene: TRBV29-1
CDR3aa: CSARDHTYEQYF
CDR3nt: TGCAGCGCCCGGGACCATACCTACGAGCAGTACTTC

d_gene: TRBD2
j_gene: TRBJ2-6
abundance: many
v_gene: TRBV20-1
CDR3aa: CSARDKRLAGVPSGANVLTF
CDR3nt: TGCAGTGCTAGAGACAAGAGACTAGCGGGAGTTCCCTCTGGGGCCAACGTCCTGACTTTC

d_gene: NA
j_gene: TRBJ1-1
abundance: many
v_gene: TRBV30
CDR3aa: CAWGVLNGGTEAFF
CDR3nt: TGTGCCTGGGGAGTCTTGAACGGAGGAACTGAAGCTTTCTTT

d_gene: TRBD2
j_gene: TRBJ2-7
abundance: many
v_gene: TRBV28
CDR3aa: CASSLGLAGPPEQYF
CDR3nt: TGTGCCAGCAGTCTTGGACTAGCGGGACCCCCTGAGCAGTACTTC

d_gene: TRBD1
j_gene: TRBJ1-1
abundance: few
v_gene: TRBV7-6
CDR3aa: CASSLTGGTGAFF
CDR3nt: TGTGCCAGCAGCCTGACAGGGGGAACTGGAGCTTTCTTT

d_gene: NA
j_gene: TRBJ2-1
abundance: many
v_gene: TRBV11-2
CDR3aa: CASSLNPDYPIEQFF
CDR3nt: TGTGCCAGCAGCTTAAACCCTGATTACCCCATTGAGCAGTTCTTC

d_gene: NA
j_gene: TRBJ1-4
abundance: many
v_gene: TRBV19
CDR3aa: CASTAGNEKLFF
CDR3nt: TGTGCCAGTACCGCGGGGAATGAAAAACTGTTTTTT

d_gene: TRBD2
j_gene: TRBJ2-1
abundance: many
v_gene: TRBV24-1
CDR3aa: CATSDPLAGGNYNEQFF
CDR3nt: TGTGCCACCAGTGATCCCTTAGCGGGGGGAAACTACAATGAGCAGTTCTTC

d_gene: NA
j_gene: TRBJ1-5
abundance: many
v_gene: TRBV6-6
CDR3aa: CASSSGQQPQHF
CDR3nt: TGTGCCAGCAGCAGTGGGCAGCAGCCCCAGCATTTT

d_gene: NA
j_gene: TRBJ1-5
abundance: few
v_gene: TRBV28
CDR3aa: CASSLPRGSNQPQHF
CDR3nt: TGTGCCAGCAGTTTGCCCAGGGGATCGAATCAGCCCCAGCATTTT

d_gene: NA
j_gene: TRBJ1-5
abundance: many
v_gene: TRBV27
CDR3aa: CASSFLSGPQHF
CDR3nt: TGTGCCAGCAGTTTCCTCTCCGGCCCCCAGCATTTT

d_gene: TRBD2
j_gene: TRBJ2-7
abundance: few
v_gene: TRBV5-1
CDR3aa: CASGPVAGVNEQYF
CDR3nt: TGCGCCAGCGGACCAGTAGCGGGAGTGAACGAGCAGTACTTC

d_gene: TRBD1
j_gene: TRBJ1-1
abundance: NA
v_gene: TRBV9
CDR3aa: CASSGEGTGGNTEAFF
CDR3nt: TGTGCCAGCAGCGGAGAGGGGACAGGGGGTAACACTGAAGCTTTCTTT